The 19 T cell receptor beta chains below all came from one sample that was sequenced in a study of molecular identifiers for immune sequencing clone quantification. TCRdb passed the PCR reads through MiXCR, listing each CDR3 protein once. Seen here are under 650,000 distinct CDR3 sequences, around 20% observed once, and the top ten hold under 0.95%. The sequenced sample was naive CD8+ T cells from blood, with Jurkat cell RNA spiked in. Subset given: FACS-sorted CD8+CD4-CCR7+CD45RA+ naive T cells. The receptors were sampled from a human donor in good health. Some libraries in this study had Jurkat cell RNA spiked in.

This clonotype was recorded at least ten times. The J gene is TRBJ2-4, the V gene TRBV6-6; either TRBD1 or TRBD2 may supply D (5 bases each). The CDR3 has 18 residues. Germline CDR1 and CDR2: MNHNY and SVGAGI (reference sequence). V lost 2 bases to trimming and J lost 0 bases, with 17 bases between them. The CDR3 here is CASSYPERDPLAKNIQYF. The CDR3 DNA sequence: TGTGCCAGCAGTTACCCTGAACGGGACCCTCTAGCCAAAAACATTCAGTACTTC.

The CDR3 reads CASSQGSQTYEQYF. The DNA for the CDR3 is TGCGCCAGCAGCCAAGGGAGCCAGACCTACGAGCAGTACTTC. The rearrangement uses TRBV4-3 and TRBJ2-7; no reliable D call. The CDR3 runs 14 residues. The V end lost 1 base, the J end lost 2 bases, and 9 bases lay between the germline ends. Germline V gene data show CDR1 as LGHNA and CDR2 as YSLEER.

This clonotype occurred many times. J is TRBJ2-2 and V is TRBV6-2 or TRBV6-3; unclear D gene. This CDR3 has 12 residues. Germline CDR1 is MNHEY and CDR2 is SVGEGT. Trimming cost V 5 bases and J 6 bases, with 7 bases left between them. DNA of the CDR3: TGTGCCAGCAGTGACACCGCCGGGGAGCTGTTTTTT. Encoded protein: CASSDTAGELFF.

This clonotype was picked up many times. V is TRBV10-3 and J is TRBJ2-7; 7 bases align to TRBD1. CDR3 length: 14 residues. CDR1 ENHRY and CDR2 SYGVKD come from the germline V gene. The V gene end was trimmed by 6 bases and the J gene end by 2 bases; junction bases not matched to a gene: 7. The CDR3 region is CAISPTGNPYEQYF. For the CDR3, the DNA is TGTGCCATCAGCCCGACAGGGAACCCCTACGAGCAGTACTTC.

This clonotype turned up a few times. The chain joins TRBV30 to TRBJ2-7, with D uncertain. V was pared by 1 base and J by 6 bases, with 10 bases between. The CDR3 is made up of 12 amino acids. The germline CDR1 and CDR2 sequences are GTSNPN and SVGIG (reference sequence). The CDR3 loop reads CAWSEGSVEQYF. As DNA, the CDR3 is TGTGCCTGGAGTGAGGGTAGTGTCGAGCAGTACTTC.

In its sample, this clonotype was seen once. Sequence at one end of the junction differs from germline and may be a read error. The rearrangement uses TRBV12-3 or TRBV12-4 and TRBJ2-3, with TRBD1 as a possible D gene (6 bases). The CDR3 length is 14 residues. Here the CDR3 DNA reads TGTGCCAGCAGTTTACCCGGACGGACAGATACGCGGTATTTT. Translating gives CASSLPGRTDTRYF.

This clonotype has at least ten counts. The chain carries TRBV20-1 and TRBJ2-3; no reliable D call. CDR3 length: 15 residues. From germline, CDR1 is DFQATT and CDR2 SNEGSKA (reference sequence). Trimming removed 0 bases at V and 1 base at J, with 11 bases between. CDR3 nucleotide sequence: TGCAGTGCTAGAGATTTCCAAGCCGGCACAGATACGCAGTATTTT. It yields the protein CSARDFQAGTDTQYF.

This clonotype was detected only a few times. The V call is TRBV7-9, the J call TRBJ2-7; possible D gene TRBD1, 5 bases. Trimming removed 5 bases from V and 3 bases from J, with 14 bases in between. CDR1 and CDR2 (germline): SEHNR, FQNEAQ (reference sequence). This CDR3 has 14 amino acids. The CDR3 is CASSDEDTVYEQYF. The CDR3 DNA reads as TGTGCCAGCAGCGATGAGGACACTGTCTACGAGCAGTACTTC.

This clonotype was found a few times. The chain has TRBV20-1 and TRBJ2-7; TRBD2 matches at 7 bases. The CDR3 length is 16 residues. Germline assignment: CDR1 DFQATT and CDR2 SNEGSKA (reference sequence). The V gene end was trimmed by 0 bases and the J gene end by 2 bases; junction bases not matched to a gene: 10. The CDR3: CSARDLKTSLAYEQYF. The CDR3 bases are TGCAGTGCTAGAGATCTAAAGACTAGCCTAGCCTACGAGCAGTACTTC.

This clonotype has more than one count but fewer than ten. The DNA of the CDR3 is TGTGCCAGCAGCTTATCAGGGCTAGCCTCCTACGAGCAGTACTTC. This gives the protein CASSLSGLASYEQYF. The V and J genes are TRBV13 and TRBJ2-7, with D perhaps given as TRBD1 or TRBD2 (5 bases each). The CDR3 extends over 15 amino acids. V lost 2 bases and J lost 0, with 11 bases in between. Per germline, CDR1 PRHDT and CDR2 FYEKMQ (reference sequence). Combining the CDR3 with reference TRBV13 and TRBJ2-7 gives the whole variable domain AAGVIQSPRHLIKEKRETATLKCYPIPRHDTVYWYQQGPGQDPQFLISFYEKMQSDKGSIPDRFSAQQFSDYHSELNMSSLELGDSALYFCASSLSGLASYEQYFGPGTRLTVT.

This clonotype was picked up many times. The J gene is TRBJ2-1, the V gene TRBV4-3; TRBD2 aligns across 13 bases. The CDR3 length is 18 residues. The V gene's germline CDR1 is LGHNA and CDR2 YSLEER. V trimming: 5 bases; J trimming: 4 bases; junction bases outside the gene matches: 11. The CDR3, as DNA: TGCGCCAGCAGCAGGGACAGGGGGACTAGCGGGGTGTACAATGAGCAGTTCTTC. Translating gives CASSRDRGTSGVYNEQFF.

This clonotype was recorded a few times. V gene TRBV19 combines with J gene TRBJ2-7, with TRBD2 matching 7 bases. From germline, CDR1 is LNHDA and CDR2 SQIVND (reference sequence). V trimming: 5 bases; J trimming: 6 bases; junction bases outside the gene matches: 10. This CDR3 spans 14 amino acids. The CDR3 spells CASSPPGGVGEQYF. CDR3 DNA sequence: TGTGCCAGTAGTCCCCCGGGAGGCGTTGGCGAGCAGTACTTC.

This clonotype was recorded many times. J is TRBJ2-7 and V is TRBV4-2, with 11 bases matching TRBD2. With V trimmed by 4 bases and J by 6 bases, 11 bases remained unmatched. Germline CDR1 is LGHNA and CDR2 is YNFKEQ. This CDR3 contains 16 residues. CDR3 in DNA: TGTGCCAGCAGCCCGACAGGGACTAGCGGCCCGGCCGAGCAGTACTTC. It translates to CASSPTGTSGPAEQYF.

This clonotype was recorded at least ten times. The J gene is TRBJ2-7, the V gene TRBV2, with TRBD1 as a possible D gene (5 bases). Trimming removed 7 bases at V and 4 bases at J, with 17 bases between. Germline V gives CDR1 SNHLY, CDR2 FYNNEI. The CDR3 consists of 14 residues. CDR3 nucleotide sequence: TGTGCCAGCACTCGAACAGGTGAGAAGTACGAGCAGTACTTC. Amino acid sequence: CASTRTGEKYEQYF.

This clonotype appeared many times. The chain recombines TRBV18 with TRBJ2-7; unclear D gene. V gave up 1 base and J gave up 6 bases, with 10 bases separating them. CDR1 and CDR2 (germline): KGHSH, LQKENI. CDR3 length: 13 amino acids. In DNA form, the CDR3 reads TGTGCCAGCTCACCACAGCCCGGATCCGAGCAGTACTTC. It yields the protein CASSPQPGSEQYF.

This clonotype was detected ten times or more. This chain connects TRBV4-2 to TRBJ2-7, with 7 bases identical to TRBD1. The germline gives CDR1 LGHNA, CDR2 YNFKEQ. The CDR3 spans 15 residues. The V gene end was trimmed by 1 base and the J gene end by 3 bases; junction bases not matched to a gene: 6. The DNA of the CDR3 is TGTGCCAGCAGCCAAGTCCCCGGGACAGACTACGAGCAGTACTTC. Translating it yields CASSQVPGTDYEQYF.

This sequence joins TRBV12-3 or TRBV12-4 and TRBJ2-1, with a weak D call TRBD2 (6 bases). V was cut by 3 bases and J by 7 bases, with 13 bases left in between. The CDR3 has 14 amino acids. The CDR3 DNA follows: TGTGCCAGCAGTTTCCCAATCGGAGGGAATGAGCAGTTCTTC. Translated: CASSFPIGGNEQFF.

This clonotype was seen at least ten times. The chain has TRBV28 and TRBJ2-7; no firm D call. The CDR3 loop spans 13 amino acids. V was cut by 1 base and J by 4 bases, with 8 bases left in between. Germline V gene sequence: CDR1 MDHEN, CDR2 SYDVKM. The CDR3, as DNA: TGTGCCAGCAGTTTATTTCACGGGTACGAGCAGTACTTC. It codes for CASSLFHGYEQYF.

This clonotype was seen a single time. V is TRBV4-3 and J is TRBJ2-7, with unresolved D. The CDR3 is 16 residues long. The V end lost 0 bases, the J end lost 3 bases, and 15 bases lay between the germline ends. Germline lookup yields CDR1 LGHNA and CDR2 YSLEER. The CDR3 bases are TGCGCCAGCAGCCAAGAGGCGACCCAAACAGTCTACGAGCAGTACTTC. Its protein is CASSQEATQTVYEQYF.